The TCR beta chain under discussion was sequenced for a study of blood T cell repertoires in COVID-19. Study in general: Samples came from the United States, Italy and Spain, spanning acute and convalescent COVID-19. The cDNA or gDNA used as material had been derived from T cells, B-cell-depleted T cells, or PBMCs.

After removal of 5 bases from V and 0 bases from J, the junction contained 12 bases not matched to a gene. From germline, CDR1 is SGHRS and CDR2 YFSETQ. The CDR3 totals 17 residues. Source study methods: How many nucleated cells were present was estimated from reference gene primer amplification. Sequencing was performed with immunoSEQ multiplex PCR; in TCRdb, only in-frame clones are kept and a portion is missing. Clone size and V and J calls were adopted from that table, with D and trimming inferred from the DNA. The data show roughly 40,000 clones, 76% seen once. There are a few counts of this clone.

The receptor was isolated from a man aged 65 to 79 with active or convalescent COVID-19. The chain joins TRBV5-1 to TRBJ1-1; 8 bases match TRBD1. The material sequenced was peripheral blood. The CDR3 reads CASRSTGDSAVNTEAFF. CDR3 bases: TGCGCCAGCAGGTCGACAGGGGATTCCGCGGTGAACACTGAAGCTTTCTTT.